This TCR beta chain was sequenced for a study of technical replicates of blood from a few donors. Trimming left V 2 bases short and J 2 bases short, with 12 bases between. Germline CDR1 reads MNHEY; CDR2 reads SMNVEV (reference sequence). The CDR3 has 15 residues. Method: immunoSEQ multiplex PCR; TCRdb's copy keeps in-frame clones and lacks some. The profile covers around 100,000 clones, with 85% to 95% appearing a single time and about 0.36% taken by the ten largest. This chain joins TRBV27 and TRBJ2-5; D is perhaps TRBD1 (5 bases). The sample taken for sequencing was T cells isolated from PBMCs. This clonotype was obtained from a human donor in good health. DNA for the CDR3: TGTGCCAGCAGTTTACGTCTAGGGGTTCAAGAGACCCAGTACTTC. Translated, it gives CASSLRLGVQETQYF.